These 5 T cell receptor beta chains came from one sample sequenced in a study of post-analysis software for immune sequencing data. The antigens of these receptors remain unknown. Researchers reported that TCR beta cDNA libraries carried unique molecular identifiers. MiXCR, applied by TCRdb to the PCR reads, yields one record per CDR3 protein. The data contain roughly 400,000 distinct CDR3 sequences, roughly 38% of them singletons. Study-level results: There were a handful of TRBV segments more frequent in patients than controls, and TRBV5-6, TRBV5-1 and TRBV20-1 were among them.

Sample: blood. These receptors came from a girl aged 2 to 10 with multiple sclerosis.

This clonotype was seen more than once but under ten times. The V call is TRBV7-6, the J call TRBJ2-5; unclear D gene. Germline CDR1 is SGHVS and CDR2 is FNYEAQ. CDR3 length: 13 residues. Trimming stripped 3 bases from V and 0 bases from J, with 5 bases between. The CDR3 DNA is TGTGCCAGCAGCTTCTGGTACCAAGAGACCCAGTACTTC. As protein: CASSFWYQETQYF.

This clonotype was seen a handful of times. The chain couples TRBV24-1 to TRBJ2-5, with 7 positions matching TRBD2. The CDR3 has 15 residues. Looked up from germline, CDR1 is KGHDR and CDR2 is SFDVKD. V was pared by 6 bases and J by 4 bases, with 10 bases of the junction left unmatched. CDR3 region: CATSWGGSGRETQYF. For the CDR3, the DNA is TGTGCCACCAGTTGGGGCGGGAGTGGACGAGAGACCCAGTACTTC.

This clonotype was detected a few times. The chain uses TRBV5-1 and TRBJ1-6; D possibly corresponds to TRBD1 (5 bases). Germline lookup yields CDR1 SGHRS and CDR2 YFSETQ. Trimming left V 7 bases short and J 4 bases short, with 12 bases between. The CDR3 extends over 14 amino acids. The CDR3 DNA reads TGCGCCAGCTCTACGGGACGGTATAATTCACCCCTCCACTTT. Its translation is CASSTGRYNSPLHF.

This clonotype was observed a few times. V is TRBV28 and J is TRBJ2-1, with TRBD2 identical over 10 bases. Germline-derived CDR1 and CDR2 are MDHEN and SYDVKM. The CDR3 is 15 residues long. V shed 6 bases, J shed 6 bases, and the junction held 8 bases outside the gene matches. In DNA form, the CDR3 reads TGTGCCAGCAGCCCAAGGCCTAGCGGGAGCAATGAGCAGTTCTTC. Residues: CASSPRPSGSNEQFF.

This clonotype was seen just once. The chain employs TRBV7-6 and TRBJ2-5; 9 bases map to TRBD2. Unmatched junction bases numbered 14, after V lost 2 bases and J lost 4 bases. The length of the CDR3 is 18 residues. CDR1 SGHVS and CDR2 FNYEAQ come from the germline V gene. The CDR3 here is CASSLPPSGVRVGETQYF. The CDR3 nucleotides read TGTGCCAGCAGCTTACCCCCTAGCGGGGTTAGGGTGGGAGAGACCCAGTACTTC.